These 32 T cell receptor beta chains share one sample of origin, sequenced in a study of cytomegalovirus exposure and HLA in healthy donors. PCR amplification relied on 60 Vbeta primers (plus 13 Jbeta primers). Assay: immunoSEQ multiplex PCR; the TCRdb copy retains only in-frame clones and omits some. This repertoire shows about 180,000 clones, 60% to 85% found once; its top ten account for around 3.2%. The sequencing input was PBMCs. Receptors originate from a woman aged 45-65 years in good health and CMV-seropositive.

This clone is medium-sized in the sample. The chain employs TRBV5-5 and TRBJ1-1; no clear D. Germline CDR1 reads SGHKS; CDR2 reads YYEKEE (reference sequence). Trimming shortened V by 4 bases and J by 9 bases, and 7 bases separated the two germline ends. There are 10 residues in the CDR3. CDR3 sequence: CASSANKAFF. CDR3 nucleotide sequence: TGTGCCAGCAGCGCCAACAAAGCTTTCTTT.

This clone has a handful of counts. This specimen includes other DNA sequences encoding the same CDR3. The V call is TRBV2, the J call TRBJ1-1; no definite D call. Germline CDR1 and CDR2: SNHLY and FYNNEI. The length of the CDR3 is 17 residues. The CDR3 sequence is CAITSRRRHTMNTEAFF. The CDR3 coding sequence is TGTGCTATTACAAGCAGAAGGCGGCATACGATGAACACTGAAGCTTTCTTT.

The gene calls are TRBV7-2 and TRBJ1-1; D remains ambiguous. The length of the CDR3 is 14 residues. Germline V CDR1 and CDR2: SGHTA, FQGNSA. Deletions cut 2 bases from V and 3 bases from J, with 10 bases between. CDR3 nucleotides: TGTGCCAGCAGCTTAATAATCTCGGACACTGAAGCTTTCTTT. Its translation is CASSLIISDTEAFF.

This chain uses TRBV9 with TRBJ1-1; D remains ambiguous. With 6 bases removed from V and 2 bases from J, the gap between germline ends came to 14 bases. The CDR3 length is 14 residues. Germline V lookup: CDR1 SGDLS, CDR2 YYNGEE. CDR3 DNA sequence: TGTGCCAGCACCCCGCAGGCGGGAAACACTGAAGCTTTCTTT. It translates to CASTPQAGNTEAFF.

The rearrangement joins TRBV7-2 to TRBJ2-1; the D gene is possibly TRBD1 (5 bases). The V end lost 0 bases, the J end lost 14 bases, and 11 bases lay between the germline ends. The CDR3 covers 12 residues. Germline V lookup: CDR1 SGHTA, CDR2 FQGNSA. CDR3 sequence: CASSLALGVEFF. CDR3 nucleotides: TGTGCCAGCAGCTTAGCCCTAGGGGTAGAGTTCTTC.

The chain carries TRBV19 and TRBJ2-3, with D uncertain. CDR3 size: 16 residues. V gave up 4 bases and J gave up 0 bases, with 14 bases separating them. The germline V gene encodes CDR1 LNHDA and CDR2 SQIVND (reference sequence). CDR3 loop: CASSTVALLSTDTQYF. The CDR3 bases are TGTGCCAGTAGTACGGTAGCCCTACTGAGCACAGATACGCAGTATTTT.

V gene TRBV5-1 combines with J gene TRBJ2-1; D may be TRBD1 (5 bases). Germline V gene lookup returns CDR1 SGHRS and CDR2 YFSETQ. CDR3 length: 13 amino acids. The V end was cut by 4 bases, the J end by 5 bases, with 10 bases between. The CDR3 bases are TGCGCCAGCAGCGTGGGGCCGAACAATGAGCAGTTCTTC. It yields the protein CASSVGPNNEQFF.

This rearrangement joins TRBV19 to TRBJ1-2; TRBD1 might be the D (5 bases). The length of the CDR3 is 14 residues. Between the trimmed V and J ends, which lost 0 bases and 8 bases, there was a span of 13 bases. Looked up from germline, CDR1 is LNHDA and CDR2 is SQIVND (reference sequence). The CDR3 nucleotides read TGTGCCAGTAGTATAGACAGGGCAACGGGCGGCTACACCTTC. Its translation is CASSIDRATGGYTF.

Note on this clone: Germline and junction disagree at one end, which may indicate a read error. The gene calls are TRBV5-5 and TRBJ1-4, with unresolved D. The CDR3 sequence is 15 residues long. Germline V gene lookup returns CDR1 SGHKS and CDR2 YYEKEE (reference sequence). In nucleotides, the CDR3 is TGTGCCAGCAGCTTTGGTGTAGGAACTAATGGAAAACTGTTTTTT. Translated, it gives CASSFGVGTNGKLFF.

The chain employs TRBV2 and TRBJ1-2; no reliable D call. The ends were cut back, 5 bases at V and 1 base at J, with 8 bases in the middle. The CDR3 contains 13 residues. From germline, CDR1 is SNHLY and CDR2 FYNNEI. Written as DNA, the CDR3 is TGTGCCAGCAGTTCCGACATTAACTATGGCTACACCTTC. Its translation: CASSSDINYGYTF. Full variable domain (missing parts from reference TRBV2 and TRBJ1-2): EPEVTQTPSHQVTQMGQEVILRCVPISNHLYFYWYRQILGQKVEFLVSFYNNEISEKSEIFDDQFSVERPDGSNFTLKIRSTKLEDSAMYFCASSSDINYGYTFGSGTRLTVV.

The chain is built from TRBV11-2 and TRBJ1-2; 10 bases are a match to TRBD1. CDR1 and CDR2 (germline): SGHAT, FQNNGV. CDR3 length equals 15 residues. Losses at the gene ends were 5 bases for V and 4 bases for J; bases not matched to a gene: 7. The CDR3 reads CASSQPGQGSYGYTF. CDR3 sequence (DNA): TGTGCCAGCAGCCAACCGGGACAGGGGTCCTATGGCTACACCTTC.

The chain employs TRBV5-1 and TRBJ2-5; TRBD2 matches at 7 bases. The CDR3 sequence is 14 residues long. V lost 0 bases, J lost 3 bases, and 2 bases stayed unmatched. CDR1 SGHRS and CDR2 YFSETQ come from the germline V gene. CDR3 DNA sequence: TGCGCCAGCAGCTTGGCTGCGGGGGAAGAGACCCAGTACTTC. Translation gives CASSLAAGEETQYF.

V and J are TRBV5-8 and TRBJ2-3; 10 positions match TRBD2. Per the germline V gene, CDR1 is SGHTS and CDR2 is YDEGEE. V was clipped by 2 bases and J by 4 bases; unmatched bases: 4. The CDR3 runs to 15 residues. The CDR3 loop is CASSFTSGVADTQYF. DNA for the CDR3: TGTGCCAGCAGCTTTACTAGCGGGGTGGCAGATACGCAGTATTTT. Variable domain in full (rest from reference TRBV5-8 and TRBJ2-3): EAGVTQSPTHLIKTRGQQATLRCSPISGHTSVYWYQQALGLGLQFLLWYDEGEERNRGNFPPRFSGRQFPNYSSELNVNALELEDSALYLCASSFTSGVADTQYFGPGTRLTVL.

The V and J genes are TRBV7-2 and TRBJ2-1; 7 bases align to TRBD1. CDR3 size: 15 residues. From germline, CDR1 is SGHTA and CDR2 FQGNSA. Trimming took 6 bases from V and 3 from J; bases not matched to a gene: 8. The CDR3 DNA follows: TGTGCCAGCAGGACGACCGGGACAGACTACAATGAGCAGTTCTTC. Protein sequence: CASRTTGTDYNEQFF. The full variable domain, with the rest looked up from reference TRBV7-2 and TRBJ2-1, is GAGVSQSPSNKVTEKGKDVELRCDPISGHTALYWYRQSLGQGLEFLIYFQGNSAPDKSGLPSDRFSAERTGGSVSTLTIQRTQQEDSAVYLCASRTTGTDYNEQFFGPGTRLTVL.

The chain is built from TRBV4-3 and TRBJ2-7; D unclear. This CDR3 comprises 15 residues. The ends were cut back, 6 bases at V and 6 bases at J, with 21 bases in the middle. Per the germline V gene, CDR1 is LGHNA and CDR2 is YSLEER. The DNA of the CDR3 is TGCGCCAGCAGTAGGCGCCGAGGCACACCTGGCGAGCAGTACTTC. It translates to CASSRRRGTPGEQYF.

This rearrangement joins TRBV14 to TRBJ2-2, with a possible D match to TRBD1 (7 bases). V was shortened by 3 bases and J by 1 base, with 12 bases between the two germline ends. The CDR3 spans 16 residues. Per germline, CDR1 SGHDN and CDR2 FVKESK. The CDR3 sequence: CASSHRQGLNTGELFF. CDR3 sequence (DNA): TGTGCCAGCAGCCATAGACAGGGACTGAACACCGGGGAGCTGTTTTTT.

The chain links TRBV11-3 to TRBJ2-7, with 7 bases lining up with TRBD1. The CDR3 runs to 15 residues. Unmatched junction bases numbered 8, after V lost 2 bases and J lost 4 bases. The germline V gene encodes CDR1 SGHNT and CDR2 YENEEA. The CDR3 loop is CASSLSLTGPYEQYF. For the CDR3, the DNA is TGTGCCAGCAGCTTAAGTCTGACAGGGCCATACGAGCAGTACTTC.

The rearrangement joins TRBV19 to TRBJ2-3; TRBD2 agrees at 7 bases. The CDR3 spans 15 residues. Trimming cost V 7 bases and J 5 bases; bases outside gene matches: 12. CDR1 is LNHDA and CDR2 is SQIVND in the germline V gene (reference sequence). The CDR3 sequence is CASTPAREAGDTQYF. Written as DNA, the CDR3 is TGTGCCAGTACCCCAGCCCGGGAGGCGGGAGATACGCAGTATTTT.

This clone was observed a few times. The chain combines TRBV7-2 with TRBJ2-3, with a possible D match to TRBD2 (5 bases). The V end was cut by 5 bases, the J end by 3 bases, with 15 bases between. The CDR3 totals 15 residues. CDR1 and CDR2 from the germline V gene are SGHTA and FQGNSA. The CDR3 DNA follows: TGTGCCAGCAGCCCGGATGGGAGAAGAACAGATACGCAGTATTTT. It is translated as CASSPDGRRTDTQYF.

This rearrangement joins TRBV7-2 to TRBJ1-2; unclear D gene. The CDR3 sequence is 14 residues long. V lost 1 base, J lost 5 bases, and 11 bases lay in between. The V gene's germline CDR1 is SGHTA and CDR2 FQGNSA. The DNA for the CDR3 is TGTGCCAGCAGCTTAGACAGACACTTTTATGGCTACACCTTC. Amino acid sequence: CASSLDRHFYGYTF.

The V and J genes are TRBV7-2 and TRBJ2-3; 8 bases map to TRBD2. This CDR3 has 16 amino acids. J gave up 1 base and V 0 bases, and 3 bases lay outside the gene matches. Germline V gene lookup returns CDR1 SGHTA and CDR2 FQGNSA. The CDR3: CASSLAPLAGTDTQYF. In nucleotides, the CDR3 is TGTGCCAGCAGCTTAGCGCCACTAGCGGGCACAGATACGCAGTATTTT.

J is TRBJ2-1 and V is TRBV11-2; tentative D call: TRBD2 (5 bases). The length of the CDR3 is 13 residues. CDR1 is SGHAT, CDR2 FQNNGV, per germline. Trimming shortened V by 5 bases and J by 9 bases, and 14 bases separated the two germline ends. CDR3 in amino acids: CASSLPGRGEQFF. CDR3 sequence (DNA): TGTGCCAGCAGCCTCCCGGGGAGAGGTGAGCAGTTCTTC. The full variable domain, with the rest looked up from reference TRBV11-2 and TRBJ2-1, is EAGVAQSPRYKIIEKRQSVAFWCNPISGHATLYWYQQILGQGPKLLIQFQNNGVVDDSQLPKDRFSAERLKGVDSTLKIQPAKLEDSAVYLCASSLPGRGEQFFGPGTRLTVL.

This clone was detected once. The chain is built from TRBV30 and TRBJ1-2, with TRBD1 identical over 8 bases. Germline trimming cut 7 bases from V and 4 bases from J; bases unmatched to any gene: 8. CDR1 is GTSNPN and CDR2 is SVGIG in the germline V gene (reference sequence). CDR3 size: 13 residues. This chain's CDR3 is CASQDRATYGYTF. For the CDR3, the DNA is TGTGCCTCCCAGGACAGGGCCACCTATGGCTACACCTTC.

This rearrangement joins TRBV5-1 to TRBJ2-1; the match to TRBD2 covers 10 bases. From germline, CDR1 is SGHRS and CDR2 YFSETQ. Trimming took 0 bases from V and 10 from J; bases not matched to a gene: 7. The CDR3 length is 15 residues. The CDR3 reads CASSLALAGVREQFF. CDR3 nucleotide sequence: TGCGCCAGCAGCTTGGCTCTAGCGGGAGTGCGCGAGCAGTTCTTC.

V and J are TRBV5-4 and TRBJ1-2, with 8 bases aligning to TRBD1. This CDR3 spans 16 amino acids. Germline values: CDR1 SGHNT, CDR2 YYREEE (reference sequence). Trimming removed 4 bases from V and 3 bases from J; junction bases left unmatched: 11. CDR3 nucleotides: TGTGCCAGCAGCCCTCAGGGGGCTCGTCGCCACTATGGCTACACCTTC. This gives the protein CASSPQGARRHYGYTF.

There are a few counts of this clone. The gene calls are TRBV2 and TRBJ2-5, with D possibly matching TRBD2 (5 bases). V was shortened by 4 bases and J by 2 bases, with 11 bases between the two germline ends. Germline V CDR1 and CDR2: SNHLY, FYNNEI. The CDR3 totals 14 residues. The CDR3 protein is CASSVGVGQETQYF. CDR3 DNA: TGTGCCAGCAGTGTCGGGGTTGGACAAGAGACCCAGTACTTC.

The chain carries TRBV7-8 and TRBJ2-1; TRBD2 aligns across 13 bases. J lost 0 bases, V lost 5 bases, and 10 bases had no gene match. The CDR3 totals 19 residues. Per the germline V gene, CDR1 is SGHVS and CDR2 is FQNEAQ. The CDR3 DNA reads as TGTGCCAGCAGCGGCCGACTAGCGGGGGGTCCCAGCTCCTACAATGAGCAGTTCTTC. Encoded protein: CASSGRLAGGPSSYNEQFF.

CDR3 region: CASSSRRGPSGNTIYF. DNA for the CDR3: TGCGCCAGCAGCTCCCGGAGAGGCCCCTCGGGAAACACCATATATTTT. J is TRBJ1-3 and V is TRBV4-1; no clear D gene. With 5 bases removed from V and 4 bases from J, the gap between germline ends came to 18 bases. Germline CDR1 MGHRA, CDR2 YSYEKL. CDR3 length: 16 amino acids.

The chain links TRBV7-8 to TRBJ2-7; 10 bases align to TRBD2. This CDR3 has 16 residues. Losses at the gene ends were 2 bases for V and 0 bases for J; bases not matched to a gene: 4. Germline-derived CDR1 and CDR2 are SGHVS and FQNEAQ. CDR3 nucleotides: TGTGCCAGCAGCTTAAGTCTAGCGGGAGTCTCCTACGAGCAGTACTTC. This encodes CASSLSLAGVSYEQYF.

This chain joins TRBV9 and TRBJ2-2; TRBD2 aligns across 9 bases. This CDR3 has 17 amino acids. CDR1 is SGDLS, CDR2 YYNGEE, per germline. After removal of 4 bases from V and 5 bases from J, the junction contained 12 bases not matched to a gene. The CDR3 region is CASSTPLAGDDTGELFF. CDR3 coding DNA: TGTGCCAGCAGCACCCCATTAGCGGGAGATGATACCGGGGAGCTGTTTTTT. The variable domain in full, completed from reference TRBV9 and TRBJ2-2, reads DSGVTQTPKHLITATGQRVTLRCSPRSGDLSVYWYQQSLDQGLQFLIQYYNGEERAKGNILERFSAQQFPDLHSELNLSSLELGDSALYFCASSTPLAGDDTGELFFGEGSRLTVL.

This sequence joins TRBV7-2 and TRBJ1-5; D not resolved. Between the trimmed V and J ends, which lost 3 bases and 3 bases, there was a span of 12 bases. CDR1 SGHTA and CDR2 FQGNSA come from the germline V gene. The length of the CDR3 is 15 residues. Written as DNA, the CDR3 is TGTGCCAGCAGCTTGAGTTATGAATTCAATCAGCCCCAGCATTTT. Protein: CASSLSYEFNQPQHF.

The chain carries TRBV7-9 and TRBJ1-1; 9 bases align to TRBD1. CDR1 is SEHNR and CDR2 is FQNEAQ in the germline V gene (reference sequence). Trimming removed 6 bases from V and 11 bases from J; junction bases left unmatched: 4. The CDR3 covers 11 residues. CDR3 region: CASSTGTGAFF. In nucleotides, the CDR3 is TGTGCCAGCAGTACTGGGACAGGGGCTTTCTTT.